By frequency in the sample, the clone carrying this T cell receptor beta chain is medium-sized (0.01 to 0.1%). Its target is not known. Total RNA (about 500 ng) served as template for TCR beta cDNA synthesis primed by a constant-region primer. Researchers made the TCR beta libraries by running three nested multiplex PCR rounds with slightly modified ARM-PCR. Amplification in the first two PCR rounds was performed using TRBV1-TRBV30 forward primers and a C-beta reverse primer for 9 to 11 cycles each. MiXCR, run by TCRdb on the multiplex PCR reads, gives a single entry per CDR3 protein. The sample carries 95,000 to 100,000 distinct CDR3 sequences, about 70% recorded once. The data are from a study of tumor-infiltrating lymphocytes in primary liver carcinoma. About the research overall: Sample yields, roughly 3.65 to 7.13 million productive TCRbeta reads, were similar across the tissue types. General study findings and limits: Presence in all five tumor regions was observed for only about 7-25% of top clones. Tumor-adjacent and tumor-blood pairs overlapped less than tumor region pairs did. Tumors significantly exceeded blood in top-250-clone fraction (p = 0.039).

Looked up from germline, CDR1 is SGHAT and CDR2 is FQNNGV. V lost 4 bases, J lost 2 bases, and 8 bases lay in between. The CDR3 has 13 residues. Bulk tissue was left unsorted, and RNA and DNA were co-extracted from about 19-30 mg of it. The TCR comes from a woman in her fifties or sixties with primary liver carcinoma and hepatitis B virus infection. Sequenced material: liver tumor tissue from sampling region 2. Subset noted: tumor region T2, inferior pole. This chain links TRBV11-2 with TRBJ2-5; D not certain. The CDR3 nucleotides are TGTGCCAGCAGCTCGACAACACAAGAGACCCAGTACTTC. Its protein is CASSSTTQETQYF. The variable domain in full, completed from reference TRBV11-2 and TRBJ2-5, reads EAGVAQSPRYKIIEKRQSVAFWCNPISGHATLYWYQQILGQGPKLLIQFQNNGVVDDSQLPKDRFSAERLKGVDSTLKIQPAKLEDSAVYLCASSSTTQETQYFGPGTRLLVL.